This TCR beta chain was sequenced for a study of human thymus T cells. Study conclusions and caveats: What appeared biased in thymic and blood repertoires was the usage of V and J genes.

Thymic tissue was derived from resections collected during corrective heart surgery. Produced via immunoSEQ multiplex PCR; TCRdb's table is partial and in-frame only. The data show fewer than 90,000 clones, around 96% seen once. About this clone: Antigen unknown.

The CDR3 has 17 residues. Germline CDR1 is LNHNV and CDR2 is YYDKDF (reference sequence). The V gene lost 1 base and the J gene lost 2 bases, with 17 bases spanning the gap. This chain uses TRBV15 with TRBJ1-1; tentatively, D is TRBD1 (6 bases). The origin of this receptor is a boy in the first two years of life with a congenital heart defect but otherwise immunologically healthy. Sequencing used thymus tissue. For the CDR3, the DNA is TGTGCCACCAGCAGAGTCGGGGCACGACAGGCAAACACTGAAGCTTTCTTT. It yields the protein CATSRVGARQANTEAFF.